This T cell receptor (beta chain) is drawn from a study of cytomegalovirus exposure and HLA in healthy donors. Study at large: Of all 400 or so donors who were genotyped, 70% to 85% belonged to the Caucasian-associated ancestry cluster.

Study-level findings and limits: Among TCR beta chains, those listed as cytomegalovirus-associated numbered 164. Most subjects' HLA-A and HLA-B alleles were reportedly predicted from TCR beta sequences. When analyzed later, a missense DCLRE1C variant was found to be linked to TCR beta V- and J-gene trimming.

On this clone: The antigen remains unidentified.

A multiplex PCR was run with 60 Vbeta primers and 13 Jbeta primers. Profiled with immunoSEQ multiplex PCR; TCRdb holds only in-frame clones, not every one. The sample yields 150,000 to 200,000 clones, less than 90% seen once. The CDR3 is 15 amino acids. The V end lost 0 bases, the J end lost 4 bases, and 11 bases lay between the germline ends. The germline CDR1 and CDR2 sequences are SGHDT and YYEEEE. The sample taken for sequencing was PBMCs. This chain uses TRBV5-6 with TRBJ1-5; the D gene is possibly TRBD1 (5 bases). The source of this sequence is a girl less than two years old in good health and CMV-seronegative. The CDR3 reads CASSLGPNRNQPQHF. The CDR3 DNA follows: TGTGCCAGCAGCTTGGGCCCTAACAGGAATCAGCCCCAGCATTTT.